The rows below give T cell receptor beta chains drawn from one sample of a study of blood T cell repertoires in COVID-19. Sequencing used immunoSEQ multiplex PCR; TCRdb keeps in-frame clones, though not all of them. Here the sample spans approximately 51,000 clones, about nine tenths being singletons. Sequencing was carried out using peripheral blood. The receptors were sampled from a man aged 50 or older with active COVID-19. CDR3s include the opening cysteine and the closing phenylalanine or tryptophan. The D gene is left open where the match is weak. Rows may omit the clone size; those that give it use once, few, many or a size class.

d_call: .
j_call: TRBJ1-4
clone_size: .
v_call: TRBV5-6
cdr3_nt: TGTGCCAGCAGCTTTGGCAGTCCTAATGAAAAACTGTTTTTT
cdr3_aa: CASSFGSPNEKLFF

d_call: .
j_call: TRBJ1-3
clone_size: few
v_call: TRBV7-9
cdr3_nt: TGTGCCAGCGAGAGTGGCTCTGGAAACACCATATATTTT
cdr3_aa: CASESGSGNTIYF

d_call: .
j_call: TRBJ2-3
clone_size: .
v_call: TRBV5-1
cdr3_nt: TGCGCCAGCAGGGGGGGTAGTACAGATACGCAGTATTTT
cdr3_aa: CASRGGSTDTQYF

d_call: TRBD2
j_call: TRBJ2-5
clone_size: .
v_call: TRBV2
cdr3_nt: TGTGCCAGCAGTCTTGAGCGGGGGGCCCAAGAGACCCAGTACTTC
cdr3_aa: CASSLERGAQETQYF

d_call: TRBD2
j_call: TRBJ2-7
clone_size: .
v_call: TRBV6-2/TRBV6-3
cdr3_nt: TGTGCCAGCAGTTACTCCCCCGGGAGGAGCCATACCTACGAGCAGTACTTC
cdr3_aa: CASSYSPGRSHTYEQYF

d_call: .
j_call: TRBJ1-2
clone_size: .
v_call: TRBV29-1
cdr3_nt: TGCAGCGTTGCCCTGGGGCCTAACTATGGCTACACCTTC
cdr3_aa: CSVALGPNYGYTF

d_call: .
j_call: TRBJ1-4
clone_size: .
v_call: TRBV7-9
cdr3_nt: TGTGCCAGCAGCTTAGGAGGAGGGGTCGATGAAAAACTGTTTTTT
cdr3_aa: CASSLGGGVDEKLFF

d_call: .
j_call: TRBJ1-2
clone_size: .
v_call: TRBV7-2
cdr3_nt: TGTGCCAGCAGCTTCCGACAACGCCCTGGCTACACCTTC
cdr3_aa: CASSFRQRPGYTF

d_call: TRBD2
j_call: TRBJ2-7
clone_size: .
v_call: TRBV2
cdr3_nt: TGTGCCAGCAGCACGGGACTAGCCCTCAACGAGCAGTACTTC
cdr3_aa: CASSTGLALNEQYF

d_call: .
j_call: TRBJ1-4
clone_size: .
v_call: TRBV29-1
cdr3_nt: TGCAGCGTTCGTGTCAGGGGAAATGAAAAACTGTTTTTT
cdr3_aa: CSVRVRGNEKLFF

d_call: .
j_call: TRBJ2-3
clone_size: .
v_call: TRBV15
cdr3_nt: TGTGCCACCAGCACAAGGGAGAGGCCTAACACAGATACGCAGTATTTT
cdr3_aa: CATSTRERPNTDTQYF

d_call: .
j_call: TRBJ2-5
clone_size: .
v_call: TRBV19
cdr3_nt: TGTGCCAGTAGCGGGGGTTCGGAGACCCAGTACTTC
cdr3_aa: CASSGGSETQYF

d_call: TRBD2
j_call: TRBJ2-3
clone_size: .
v_call: TRBV6-1
cdr3_nt: TGTGCCAGCAGTGCCTTTAGCGGGCCAAGCACAGATACGCAGTATTTT
cdr3_aa: CASSAFSGPSTDTQYF

d_call: TRBD1
j_call: TRBJ2-7
clone_size: .
v_call: TRBV6-6
cdr3_nt: TGTGCCAGCAGTGGATACAGGGGGCCAGGAGAGCAGTACTTC
cdr3_aa: CASSGYRGPGEQYF

d_call: TRBD2
j_call: TRBJ2-5
clone_size: .
v_call: TRBV6-5
cdr3_nt: TGTGCCAGCAGGCAGAGCGGGACGTTGGAAGAGACCCAGTACTTC
cdr3_aa: CASRQSGTLEETQYF

d_call: TRBD2
j_call: TRBJ2-3
clone_size: .
v_call: TRBV5-1
cdr3_nt: TGCGCCAGCAGCTTGTTGCCTAGCGGGGTCACAGATACGCAGTATTTT
cdr3_aa: CASSLLPSGVTDTQYF

d_call: .
j_call: TRBJ2-7
clone_size: few
v_call: TRBV7-9
cdr3_nt: TGTGCCAGCAGCTCAGGGAGACAGGACCTCTCCTACGAGCAGTACTTC
cdr3_aa: CASSSGRQDLSYEQYF

d_call: TRBD1
j_call: TRBJ2-4
clone_size: .
v_call: TRBV5-4
cdr3_nt: TGTGCCAGCAGCCTTGGTATAGGGCAGGGGGTGGCCAAAAACATTCAGTACTTC
cdr3_aa: CASSLGIGQGVAKNIQYF

d_call: .
j_call: TRBJ2-3
clone_size: .
v_call: TRBV10-3
cdr3_nt: TGTGCCATCGTAGCTAGTACAATCACAGATACGCAGTATTTT
cdr3_aa: CAIVASTITDTQYF

d_call: TRBD1
j_call: TRBJ1-6
clone_size: .
v_call: TRBV4-1
cdr3_nt: TGCGCCAGCAGCCAAGATGAAGGGACAGGGACTTCACCCCTCCACTTT
cdr3_aa: CASSQDEGTGTSPLHF

d_call: .
j_call: TRBJ2-7
clone_size: .
v_call: TRBV6-2/TRBV6-3
cdr3_nt: TGTGCCAGCAGTTACTGGACGGGAGCTGGCGAGCAGTACTTC
cdr3_aa: CASSYWTGAGEQYF

d_call: .
j_call: TRBJ1-1
clone_size: .
v_call: TRBV5-6
cdr3_nt: TGTGCCAGCAGCTTGAGGTTGGGCACCGCGGCTTTCTTT
cdr3_aa: CASSLRLGTAAFF

d_call: .
j_call: TRBJ1-1
clone_size: .
v_call: TRBV2
cdr3_nt: TGTGCCAGCAAGGGGGATGGGACACTCGAAGCTTTCTTT
cdr3_aa: CASKGDGTLEAFF

d_call: .
j_call: TRBJ2-2
clone_size: .
v_call: TRBV11-3
cdr3_nt: TGTGCCAGCGGAGGTCCTTCGAACACCGGGGAGCTGTTTTTT
cdr3_aa: CASGGPSNTGELFF

d_call: TRBD2
j_call: TRBJ2-5
clone_size: .
v_call: TRBV29-1
cdr3_nt: TGCAGCGTTGTCCAGCGGGGGAGACAAGAGACCCAGTACTTC
cdr3_aa: CSVVQRGRQETQYF

d_call: TRBD1
j_call: TRBJ1-3
clone_size: .
v_call: TRBV7-2
cdr3_nt: TGTGCCAGCAGTCCAGGGGGAAACTCTGGAAACACCATATATTTT
cdr3_aa: CASSPGGNSGNTIYF